This T cell receptor beta chain was identified in a study of T cell responses to AZD1222 COVID-19 vaccine. The study, taken as a whole, reports: Unmutated variant regions are reportedly targeted by nearly half of spike-specific TCRs. The donor group comprised mostly white British people and more females; the analysis possibly underestimated clonal diversity. Spike-specific TCR breadth and depth went up after people got two AZD1222 doses. Of the AZD1222 recipients, only 5 or 6 were seropositive at baseline.

About this clone: Its specificity is not known.

The length of the CDR3 is 14 residues. Germline CDR1 reads LNHDA; CDR2 reads SQIVND (reference sequence). Between the trimmed V and J ends, which lost 4 bases and 2 bases, there was a span of 9 bases. The protocol was immunoSEQ multiplex PCR, while the TCRdb copy is restricted to in-frame clones and leaves out a portion. The sample contains tens of thousands of clones, just over 85% of which appear only once. The sequence derives from an adult in good health. Here the sequenced sample was peripheral blood, taken on day 0 of MenACWY control vaccination. The V gene is TRBV19, the J gene TRBJ1-3, with D tentatively TRBD1 (6 bases). Here the CDR3 DNA reads TGTGCCAGTAGTAACCAGGGGACTGGAAACACCATATATTTT. It translates to CASSNQGTGNTIYF.